The rows below give T cell receptor beta chains drawn from one sample of a study of neurological immune-mediated disorders. TCRdb re-derived calls from the 5' RACE reads in MiXCR, one entry per CDR3 protein. The table has roughly 55,000 distinct CDR3 sequences, 16% seen once; the top ten hold 4.4%. Sample: PBMCs. These TCRs come from a man aged 55 to 70 in good health. The CDR3 runs from the conserved cysteine through the conserved F or W. The D gene is left open where the match is weak. Rows give clone size only sometimes, using once, few, many, or a class for an expanded clone.

d_gene	len	v_gene	abundance	j_gene	CDR3aa	CDR3nt
TRBD1	14	TRBV28	NA	TRBJ2-7	CASSIGQVVGEQYF	TGTGCCAGCAGTATAGGACAGGTAGTAGGCGAGCAGTACTTT
NA	14	TRBV7-3	NA	TRBJ2-2	CASSLTRGTGELFF	TGTGCCAGCAGCTTAACTCGAGGGACCGGGGAGCTGTTTTTT
TRBD2	16	TRBV11-1	many	TRBJ2-1	CASSRPGLAGYNEQFF	TGTGCCAGCAGCCGACCGGGACTAGCCGGCTACAATGAGCAGTTCTTC
TRBD2	16	TRBV28	many	TRBJ2-1	CASGSLAGVIYNEQFF	TGTGCCAGCGGGAGTCTAGCGGGAGTTATCTACAATGAGCAGTTCTTC
TRBD1	14	TRBV12-3/TRBV12-4	many	TRBJ2-5	CASSPDRAPETQYF	TGTGCCAGCAGTCCAGACAGGGCCCCCGAGACCCAGTACTTC
NA	14	TRBV28	many	TRBJ2-6	CASSIYSGANVLTF	TGTGCCAGCAGCATATATTCTGGGGCCAACGTCCTGACTTTC
NA	13	TRBV7-3	many	TRBJ2-2	CASSKVVPGELFF	TGTGCCAGCAGCAAAGTGGTCCCCGGGGAGCTGTTTTTT
NA	11	TRBV27	many	TRBJ2-7	CASSSLREQYF	TGTGCCAGCAGTTCCCTGAGGGAGCAGTACTTC
NA	13	TRBV2	many	TRBJ1-1	CASSPTGNTEAFF	TGTGCCAGCAGTCCTACAGGGAACACTGAAGCTTTCTTT
NA	15	TRBV15	many	TRBJ1-2	CATSRDRTGYSGYTF	TGTGCCACCAGCAGAGATAGGACGGGGTACTCTGGCTACACCTTC
NA	14	TRBV27	many	TRBJ2-7	CASSLGTPRYEQYF	TGTGCCAGCAGTTTAGGGACGCCTAGGTACGAGCAGTACTTC
NA	12	TRBV5-6	many	TRBJ2-1	CASSLYGNEQFF	TGTGCCAGCAGCTTATACGGGAATGAGCAGTTCTTC
TRBD2	16	TRBV15	many	TRBJ2-2	CATSRDSGKNTGELFF	TGTGCCACCAGCAGAGATAGCGGGAAGAACACCGGGGAGCTGTTTTTT
NA	13	TRBV5-1	many	TRBJ1-5	CASSLSPDQPQHF	TGCGCCAGCAGCTTGTCTCCAGATCAGCCCCAGCATTTT
TRBD2	18	TRBV5-4	NA	TRBJ2-3	CASSRARGRGASTDTQYF	TGTGCCAGCAGCCGTGCTCGCGGGAGGGGGGCTAGCACAGATACGCAGTATTTT
NA	14	TRBV7-8	many	TRBJ2-7	CASSLQGGQGEQYF	TGTGCCAGCAGCTTACAGGGGGGGCAGGGGGAGCAGTACTTC
NA	13	TRBV14	many	TRBJ2-2	CASSLQYTGELFF	TGTGCCAGCAGCTTACAATACACCGGGGAGCTGTTTTTT
NA	14	TRBV6-5	many	TRBJ2-7	CASMRAVSRGEQYF	TGTGCCAGCATGCGGGCAGTCTCCCGTGGCGAGCAGTACTTC
TRBD1	15	TRBV10-3	many	TRBJ1-1	CAISDPGQGGTEAFF	TGTGCCATCAGTGATCCGGGACAGGGTGGCACTGAAGCTTTCTTT
NA	13	TRBV7-9	many	TRBJ2-3	CASSFKGGDTQYF	TGTGCCAGCAGCTTCAAGGGCGGGGATACGCAGTATTTT
NA	17	TRBV10-3	many	TRBJ1-1	CAISEAGHGPANTEAFF	TGTGCCATCAGTGAGGCCGGCCATGGGCCAGCCAACACTGAAGCTTTCTTT
TRBD1	15	TRBV5-5	few	TRBJ2-5	CASGPTGGVRETQYF	TGTGCCAGCGGCCCAACAGGGGGCGTTAGGGAGACCCAGTACTTC
NA	13	TRBV5-6	NA	TRBJ2-5	CARSLNSVETQYF	TGTGCCAGAAGCTTAAACAGTGTTGAGACCCAGTACTTC
TRBD2	16	TRBV10-3	NA	TRBJ2-1	CVTGTSGRGGGNEQLF	TGTGTCACTGGGACTAGCGGGAGGGGGGGTGGCAATGAGCAGTTATTC
TRBD2	17	TRBV4-1	few	TRBJ2-1	CASSQVGLAEHYNEQFF	TGCGCCAGCAGCCAAGTGGGACTAGCGGAGCACTACAATGAGCAGTTCTTC
TRBD1	16	TRBV5-6	many	TRBJ1-1	CASSFQAGTVNTEAFF	TGTGCCAGCAGCTTCCAGGCCGGGACAGTGAACACTGAAGCTTTCTTT
NA	14	TRBV5-1	many	TRBJ1-1	CASSGAVSDTEAFF	TGCGCCAGCAGCGGGGCAGTCTCGGATACTGAAGCTTTCTTT
NA	14	TRBV5-1	few	TRBJ2-7	CASSLSGGLDEQYF	TGCGCCAGCAGCTTGTCCGGGGGCCTGGACGAGCAGTACTTC
NA	12	TRBV20-1	many	TRBJ2-7	CSASLGASEQYF	TGCAGTGCTAGTTTGGGGGCTAGCGAGCAGTACTTC
TRBD1	15	TRBV5-6	many	TRBJ2-7	CASSLGQGHFYEQYF	TGTGCCAGCAGCTTGGGACAGGGCCACTTCTACGAGCAGTACTTC
TRBD1	14	TRBV12-3/TRBV12-4	many	TRBJ2-7	CASSHRQGSYEQYF	TGTGCCAGCAGCCACCGACAGGGAAGCTACGAGCAGTACTTC
NA	14	TRBV9	NA	TRBJ2-3	CVSSVDGGTDTRYF	TGTGTCAGCAGCGTAGATGGAGGCACAGATACGCGGTATTTT
TRBD1	15	TRBV6-5	many	TRBJ2-1	CASSYTGQGNNEQFF	TGTGCCAGCAGTTATACGGGACAGGGGAACAATGAGCAGTTCTTC
TRBD2	17	TRBV5-1	many	TRBJ2-5	CASSGGLAGGVQETQYF	TGCGCCAGCAGCGGCGGACTAGCGGGAGGGGTCCAAGAGACCCAGTACTTC
NA	13	TRBV12-3/TRBV12-4	NA	TRBJ1-2	CASTLTDSYGYTF	TGTGCCAGCACCCTGACAGATTCTTATGGCTACACCTTC
NA	14	TRBV14	many	TRBJ2-7	CASSHSGSSYEQYF	TGTGCCAGCAGCCATAGCGGCAGCTCCTACGAGCAGTACTTC
NA	16	TRBV28	many	TRBJ2-5	CASSSNTGLLQETQYF	TGTGCCAGCAGTTCGAATACAGGCCTGCTACAAGAGACCCAGTACTTC
NA	14	TRBV4-1	many	TRBJ1-1	CASSQGSMNTEAFF	TGCGCCAGCAGCCAAGGCAGTATGAACACTGAAGCTTTCTTT
NA	13	TRBV7-2	many	TRBJ1-5	CASSEYSNQPQHF	TGTGCCAGCAGCGAATATAGCAATCAGCCCCAGCATTTT
NA	17	TRBV5-5	few	TRBJ2-1	CASSPRTENFPGNEQFF	TGTGCCAGCAGCCCTAGGACTGAAAATTTCCCCGGCAATGAGCAGTTCTTC
NA	13	TRBV7-2	many	TRBJ2-5	CASRPDGQETQYF	TGTGCCAGCCGCCCGGATGGCCAAGAGACCCAGTACTTC
NA	13	TRBV7-2	NA	TRBJ2-1	CASSLDSRPGQFF	TGTGCCAGCAGCTTAGATTCTAGGCCAGGGCAGTTCTTC
NA	16	TRBV12-3/TRBV12-4	many	TRBJ1-1	CASSPNPGIMNTEAFF	TGTGCCAGCAGCCCTAACCCCGGAATAATGAACACTGAAGCTTTCTTT
NA	12	TRBV28	many	TRBJ2-1	CASSIQLNEQFF	TGTGCCAGCAGTATCCAGTTGAATGAGCAGTTCTTC
TRBD1	14	TRBV14	NA	TRBJ2-7	CASSQNRGRNEQYF	TGTGCCAGCAGCCAAAACAGGGGTAGAAACGAGCAGTACTTC
TRBD2	15	TRBV7-2	many	TRBJ2-1	CASTPDLAGGNEQFF	TGTGCCAGCACCCCCGACCTAGCGGGAGGTAATGAGCAGTTCTTC
NA	15	TRBV20-1	many	TRBJ2-3	CSARPLGGGTDTQYF	TGCAGTGCTAGGCCCTTGGGGGGCGGCACAGATACGCAGTATTTT
NA	14	TRBV29-1	NA	TRBJ1-5	CIVGDGYSNQPQHF	TGCATCGTGGGGGACGGGTATAGCAATCAGCCCCAGCATTTT
TRBD1	15	TRBV15	NA	TRBJ2-7	CATIRDQQGFLEQYF	TGTGCCACCATACGAGACCAACAGGGGTTTCTCGAGCAGTACTTC
NA	17	TRBV5-1	many	TRBJ2-6	CASSSLRGDSGANVLTF	TGCGCCAGCAGCTCCCTCAGGGGGGACTCTGGGGCCAACGTCCTGACTTTC
NA	14	TRBV18	many	TRBJ2-7	CASSQGGTKGEQYF	TGTGCCAGCTCACAAGGGGGGACGAAGGGCGAGCAGTACTTC
TRBD2	14	TRBV20-1	many	TRBJ2-1	CSAPLAGFYNEQFF	TGCAGTGCTCCACTAGCGGGATTCTACAATGAGCAGTTCTTC